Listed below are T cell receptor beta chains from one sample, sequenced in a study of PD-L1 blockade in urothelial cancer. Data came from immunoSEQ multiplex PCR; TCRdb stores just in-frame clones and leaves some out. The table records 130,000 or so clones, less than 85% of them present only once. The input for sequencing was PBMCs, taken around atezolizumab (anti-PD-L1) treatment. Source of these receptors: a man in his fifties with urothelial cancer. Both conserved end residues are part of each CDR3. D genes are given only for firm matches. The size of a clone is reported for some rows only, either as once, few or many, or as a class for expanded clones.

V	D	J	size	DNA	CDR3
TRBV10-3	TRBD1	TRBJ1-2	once	TGTGCCATCAGCCGGACAGGGGGTAACTATGGCTACACCTTC	CAISRTGGNYGYTF
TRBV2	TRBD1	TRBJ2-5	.	TGTGCCAGCAGTGATCTTGGGACAGACCAAGAGACCCAGTACTTC	CASSDLGTDQETQYF
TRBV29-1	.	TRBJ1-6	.	TGCAGCGTTGCGGGAGCTCCGGGGTCGGCACCCCTCCACTTT	CSVAGAPGSAPLHF
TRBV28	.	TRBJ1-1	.	TGTGCCAGCAGTTCCGACAGATACACTGAAGCTTTCTTT	CASSSDRYTEAFF
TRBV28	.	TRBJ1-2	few	TGTGCCAGCAGTCAACCTCCCGGGTCCGACACCTTC	CASSQPPGSDTF
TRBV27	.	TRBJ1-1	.	TGTGCCAGCAGTTTCGGCGGAATGAACACTGAAGCTTTCTTT	CASSFGGMNTEAFF
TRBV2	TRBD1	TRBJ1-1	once	TGTGCCAGCAGGGGACAGGGGCCTTTCTTT	CASRGQGPFF
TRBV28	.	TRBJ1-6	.	TGTGCCAGCAGTCCCCCAGAATATAATTCACCCCTCCACTTT	CASSPPEYNSPLHF
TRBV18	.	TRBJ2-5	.	TGTGCCAGCTCACCACCGCTCCAGGCCCAAGAGACCCAGTACTTC	CASSPPLQAQETQYF
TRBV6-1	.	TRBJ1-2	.	TGTGCCAGCAGGGAGAGGGGGAACTATGGCTACACCTTC	CASRERGNYGYTF
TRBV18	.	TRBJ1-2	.	TGTGCCAGCTCACCAGGACAGCGAATCGACGATGGCTACACCTTC	CASSPGQRIDDGYTF
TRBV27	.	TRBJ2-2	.	TGTGCCAGCAGCGTCAACCACGACAGGAGAACCGGGGAGCTGTTTTTT	CASSVNHDRRTGELFF
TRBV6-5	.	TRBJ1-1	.	TGTGCCAGCAGTTACTCATCGGGGGATACTGAAGCTTTCTTT	CASSYSSGDTEAFF
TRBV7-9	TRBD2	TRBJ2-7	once	TGTGCCAGCAGCTCAGGACTAGGAGATTACGAGCAGTACTTC	CASSSGLGDYEQYF
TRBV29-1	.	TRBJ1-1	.	TGCAGCCCCGAGCAGGGACACAAAGCTTTCTTT	CSPEQGHKAFF
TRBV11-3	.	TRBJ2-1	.	TGTGCCAGCAGCTTAGGAGAGTACAATGAGCAGTTCTTC	CASSLGEYNEQFF
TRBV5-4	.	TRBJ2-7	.	TGTGCCAGCAGCTTGACAGGGAGCGGCTACGAGCAGTACTTC	CASSLTGSGYEQYF
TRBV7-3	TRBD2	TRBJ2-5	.	TGTGCCAGCAGCTTAGGGCTAGCGGGGGGGGAGACCCAGTACTTC	CASSLGLAGGETQYF
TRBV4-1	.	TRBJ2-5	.	TGCGCCAGCAGCCGGGCCATGGCACTCTCACAAGAGACCCAGTACTTC	CASSRAMALSQETQYF
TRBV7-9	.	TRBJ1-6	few	TGTGCCAGCAGCTTAGCTGCGTCAGGGAACTCACCCCTCCACTTT	CASSLAASGNSPLHF
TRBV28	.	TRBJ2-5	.	TGTGCCAGCAGTTGGCGGAAGCTAGCCGAGACCCAGTACTTC	CASSWRKLAETQYF
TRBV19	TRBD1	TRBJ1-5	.	TGTGCCAGTAGTTTGACTCGGGACAGGGGCCGTGTAATGGGCAATCAGCCCCAGCATTTT	CASSLTRDRGRVMGNQPQHF